This is a list of T cell receptor beta chains from one sample in a study of cytomegalovirus exposure and HLA in healthy donors. Only in-frame clones appear in the TCRdb table, and some are missing; sequencing was by immunoSEQ multiplex PCR. The sample has about 120,000 clones; 73% are singletons. Sequencing was done on a sample of PBMCs. Receptors originate from a woman in her thirties or forties in good health and CMV-seronegative. CDR3s include the opening cysteine and the closing phenylalanine or tryptophan. The order of the fields is V gene, clone size, D gene, J gene, CDR3 DNA, CDR3 protein. The D gene is left open where the match is weak. Not every row has a clone size; where given, it reads once, few, many or a size class.

>TRBV7-2|NA|NA|TRBJ2-3
TGTGCCAGCAGCTTAGGTTGGCCAGATACGCAGTATTTT
CASSLGWPDTQYF
>TRBV5-6|NA|TRBD1|TRBJ2-1
TGTGCCAGCAGCTTCGGACAGGGCTACAATGAGCAGTTCTTC
CASSFGQGYNEQFF
>TRBV9|NA|TRBD2|TRBJ2-1
TGTGCCAGCAGCCCCCCTCTAGCGGGAGTTCTCAATGAGCAGTTCTTC
CASSPPLAGVLNEQFF
>TRBV29-1|NA|TRBD2|TRBJ2-1
TGCAGCGTTGAGGGTCGACTAGCGGGAGACAATGAGCAGTTCTTC
CSVEGRLAGDNEQFF
>TRBV7-2|few|NA|TRBJ1-3
TGTGCCAGCAGCTTACAAGGGGGCTCTGGAAACACCATATATTTT
CASSLQGGSGNTIYF
>TRBV7-9|NA|NA|TRBJ1-2
TGTTCCAGCAGCTTAGAGACAAACTATGGCTACACCTTC
CSSSLETNYGYTF
>TRBV6-5|NA|NA|TRBJ1-2
TGTGCCAGCAGTTACTCGGTCAGGGTGGACTATGGCTACACCTTC
CASSYSVRVDYGYTF
>TRBV6-5|NA|NA|TRBJ1-5
TGTGCCAGCAGCCCTCAATCCCGGTTCGGTCAGCCCCAGCATTTT
CASSPQSRFGQPQHF
>TRBV2|NA|TRBD2|TRBJ2-3
TGTGCCAGCAGTGGCCCGACTAGCGGGGCATTCACAGATACGCAGTATTTT
CASSGPTSGAFTDTQYF
>TRBV10-3|NA|TRBD1|TRBJ1-6
TGTGCCATCAGTGATCGTTTTGGTACAGGGGCGAATTCACCCCTCCACTTT
CAISDRFGTGANSPLHF
>TRBV9|NA|TRBD1|TRBJ2-3
TGTGCCAGCAGCCCGACAGGGAGTTTTACAGATACGCAGTATTTT
CASSPTGSFTDTQYF
>TRBV9|NA|TRBD2|TRBJ2-1
TGTGCCAGCAGCGTAATCAGCGGGAGACGTGATGAGCAGTTCTTC
CASSVISGRRDEQFF
>TRBV6-4|few|NA|TRBJ2-1
TGTGCCAGCAGTGAGGGGGCGGGCACATCCTACAATGAGCAGTTCTTC
CASSEGAGTSYNEQFF
>TRBV19|NA|NA|TRBJ1-5
TGTGCCAGTAGTATATTAGGCCGCGGGGTAAATCAGCCCCAGCATTTT
CASSILGRGVNQPQHF
>TRBV7-9|NA|NA|TRBJ2-3
TGTGCCACCGAAACGGGGAAAAGCACAGATACGCAGTATTTT
CATETGKSTDTQYF
>TRBV7-8|NA|NA|TRBJ2-7
TGTGCCAGCAGCTCAGAAATTTTGGCCTACGAGCAGTACTTC
CASSSEILAYEQYF
>TRBV7-8|NA|NA|TRBJ2-3
TGTGCCAGCAGCTTAGGCCGGGACAACGTTGCAGATACGCAGTATTTT
CASSLGRDNVADTQYF
>TRBV5-6|NA|NA|TRBJ1-2
TGTGCCAGCAGCTTCGGGGTGCAGTATGGCTACACCTTC
CASSFGVQYGYTF
>TRBV19|NA|TRBD1|TRBJ2-6
TGTGCCAGTAGTAGCGGACAGGGGACCTCTGGGGCCAACGTCCTGACTTTC
CASSSGQGTSGANVLTF
>TRBV11-1|NA|NA|TRBJ2-2
TGTGCCAGCAGCTCGACAGGCGGGGAGCTGTTTTTT
CASSSTGGELFF
>TRBV9|few|NA|TRBJ2-3
TGTGCCAGCAGCGCCCGACTAGGTGGCACAGATACGCAGTATTTT
CASSARLGGTDTQYF
>TRBV5-4|NA|NA|TRBJ2-5
TGTGCCAGCAGCTGGGTTGTAGGGGAGGAAGAGACCCAGTACTTC
CASSWVVGEEETQYF
>TRBV6-1|NA|TRBD2|TRBJ2-1
TGTGCCAGCAGTGAGGTGCTAGCGGGACACCCGGGGAATGAGCAGTTCTTC
CASSEVLAGHPGNEQFF
>TRBV2|NA|TRBD1|TRBJ1-5
TGTGCCAGCACCGGGACAGGCGTTAATCAGCCCCAGCATTTT
CASTGTGVNQPQHF
>TRBV29-1|few|NA|TRBJ1-2
TGCAGCGTTGGAGACAGTTCAGAGGGCTATGGCTACACCTTC
CSVGDSSEGYGYTF
>TRBV11-2|NA|NA|TRBJ2-1
TGTGCCAGCAGCTCGGGATTCGATGAGCAGTTCTTC
CASSSGFDEQFF
>TRBV5-1|NA|NA|TRBJ2-7
TGCGCCAGCAGCTTGTTGGGGGCATCCTACGAGCAGTACTTC
CASSLLGASYEQYF
>TRBV7-2|NA|NA|TRBJ1-2
TGTGCCAGCAGCTTAGTTGGAGGGGACAACTATGGCTACACCTTC
CASSLVGGDNYGYTF
>TRBV6-1|NA|NA|TRBJ1-5
TGTGCCAGCAGTGAACTTGGGGGCAAGCAGCCCCAGCATTTT
CASSELGGKQPQHF
>TRBV27|NA|NA|TRBJ2-3
TGTGCCAGCAGTACCCGCGGGGGCGGGGATACGCAGTATTTT
CASSTRGGGDTQYF
>TRBV2|NA|TRBD2|TRBJ2-7
TGTGCCAGCAGCCAGGGACTAGCGGGGCTCTACGAGCAGTACTTC
CASSQGLAGLYEQYF
>TRBV6-6|few|NA|TRBJ1-5
TGTGCCAGCAGCCCAAGCAATCAGCCCCAGCATTTT
CASSPSNQPQHF
>TRBV27|NA|TRBD1|TRBJ2-7
TGTGCCAGCTCCCTGGGACCGACAGGGGGCGGTTACTACGAGCAGTACTTC
CASSLGPTGGGYYEQYF
>TRBV25-1|NA|NA|TRBJ1-1
TGTGCCAGCAGGGGAGGAATGCAAGCTTTCTTT
CASRGGMQAFF
>TRBV6-1|NA|TRBD2|TRBJ2-7
TGTGCCAGCAGTCCTCTAGCGGGTGTACGATGGCAGTACTTC
CASSPLAGVRWQYF
>TRBV7-9|NA|NA|TRBJ1-2
TGTGCCAGCAGCTTAGGGGGGGGTGGGACGAACTGTGGCTACACCTTC
CASSLGGGGTNCGYTF
>TRBV7-2|NA|TRBD2|TRBJ2-2
TGTGCCAGCAGCACAACTAGCGGGGCGGCCGGGGAGCTGTTTTTT
CASSTTSGAAGELFF
>TRBV7-6|NA|NA|TRBJ2-6
TGTGCCAGCAGTCTTTGGAGCGGGGCCAACGTCCTGACTTTC
CASSLWSGANVLTF
>TRBV5-1|NA|TRBD2|TRBJ2-1
TGCGCCAGCAGAGGGGAGCGGGGGGTTGCTGAGCAGTTCTTC
CASRGERGVAEQFF
>TRBV4-3|NA|NA|TRBJ1-1
TGCGCCAGCAGCCAAAGGGGACATCACACTGAAGCTTTCTTT
CASSQRGHHTEAFF
>TRBV7-2|NA|NA|TRBJ2-7
TGTGCCAGCAGCCTCGACAGACCCTACGAGCAGTACTTC
CASSLDRPYEQYF
>TRBV4-3|NA|TRBD1|TRBJ2-7
TGCGCCAGCAGCCTCTCTGCCGGGACAGGGGCCTACGAGCAGTACTTC
CASSLSAGTGAYEQYF
>TRBV4-2|NA|TRBD2|TRBJ2-5
TGTGCCAGCAGCCAACAGACCTCCGCGGGACTAGTCATAGAGACCCAGTACTTC
CASSQQTSAGLVIETQYF
>TRBV9|NA|TRBD2|TRBJ2-1
TGTGCCAGCAGCGTAGATCTACTAGCGGCGTACTCGGGGAATGAGCAGTTCTTC
CASSVDLLAAYSGNEQFF
>TRBV5-4|NA|TRBD1|TRBJ1-2
TGTGCCAGCAACCTCGGGGGGACAGGGTATACTTACTATGGCTACACCTTC
CASNLGGTGYTYYGYTF
>TRBV5-1|NA|NA|TRBJ2-7
TGCGCCAGCTCGAGGATGGAGAGCTCCTACGAGCAGTACTTC
CASSRMESSYEQYF
>TRBV29-1|few|TRBD2|TRBJ2-1
TGCAGCGTTAAGACTAGCGGGGGGCAGTACAATGAGCAGTTCTTC
CSVKTSGGQYNEQFF
>TRBV28|NA|NA|TRBJ2-6
TGTGCCAGCAGTCTCGGAGGGTCTGGGGCCAACGTCCTGACTTTC
CASSLGGSGANVLTF
>TRBV19|NA|NA|TRBJ2-1
TGTGCCAGTAGTATAACGGGAGCCAACGAGTGGCAGTTCTTC
CASSITGANEWQFF
>TRBV10-3|few|NA|TRBJ2-5
TGTGCCATCAGTGAGTCGAGCTCGACCCAGTACTTC
CAISESSSTQYF
>TRBV10-3|NA|TRBD2|TRBJ2-5
TGTGCCAGTTCGGGACTAGCGGGACAAGAGACCCAGTACTTC
CASSGLAGQETQYF
>TRBV6-1|NA|TRBD1|TRBJ1-4
TGTGCCAGCTCCGGACAGGGGAGCTCTGCGGAAAAACTGTTTTTT
CASSGQGSSAEKLFF
>TRBV7-6|NA|NA|TRBJ2-7
TGTGCCAGCAGCTTAGCTGGAGGGACCGAGCAGTACTTC
CASSLAGGTEQYF
>TRBV6-1|NA|NA|TRBJ2-7
TGTGCCAGCCGGCGGGCGGGGGCCTCCGTTGGCGAGCAGTACTTC
CASRRAGASVGEQYF
>TRBV5-1|NA|TRBD1|TRBJ2-3
TGCGCCAGCAGCCCGATAGCCACAGGGGGCAGCACAGATACGCAGTATTTT
CASSPIATGGSTDTQYF